This note documents a single TCR beta chain sequence. Here immunoSEQ multiplex PCR was the method, and the copy in TCRdb shows in-frame clones only, minus some. The table has more than 250,000 clones, 70% to 90% seen once. The germline V gene encodes CDR1 SGHTA and CDR2 FQGTGA. V was pared by 5 bases and J by 7 bases, with 7 bases of the junction left unmatched. This CDR3 region has 14 residues. All enrollees were roughly 18 to 90 years old and from fewer than 25 US areas. This record comes from a study of blood T cell repertoires in COVID-19. The clonotype was recovered from a woman in her twenties or thirties who had recovered from COVID-19. V usage is TRBV7-3 and J usage is TRBJ2-1; 8 nucleotides align to TRBD1. Sequenced material: PBMCs or T cells enriched from blood (not recorded which). This CDR3 reads CASSHTGGRNEQFF. The CDR3, as DNA: TGTGCCAGCAGCCATACAGGGGGGCGGAATGAGCAGTTCTTC.